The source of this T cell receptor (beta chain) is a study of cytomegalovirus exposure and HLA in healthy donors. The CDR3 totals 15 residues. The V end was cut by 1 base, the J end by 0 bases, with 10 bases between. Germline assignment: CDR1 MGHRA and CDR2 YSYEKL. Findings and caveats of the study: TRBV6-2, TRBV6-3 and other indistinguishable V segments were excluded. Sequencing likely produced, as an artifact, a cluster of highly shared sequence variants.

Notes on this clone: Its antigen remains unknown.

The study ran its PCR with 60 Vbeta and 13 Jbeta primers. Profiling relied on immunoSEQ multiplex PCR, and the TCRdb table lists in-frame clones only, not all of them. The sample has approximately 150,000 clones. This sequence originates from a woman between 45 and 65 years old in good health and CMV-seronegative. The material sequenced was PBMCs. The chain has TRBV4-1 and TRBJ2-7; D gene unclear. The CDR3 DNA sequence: TGCGCCAGCAGCCAAGTTTACACAACCTCCTACGAGCAGTACTTC. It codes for CASSQVYTTSYEQYF.